This T cell receptor beta chain was obtained from a study of response to subunit inactivated influenza vaccine. Whole-study findings and limits: Authors suggested each seasonal influenza vaccination recruits few new T cells.

TCRdb re-called the RT-PCR reads with MiXCR, one entry per CDR3 protein. Of around 790,000 distinct CDR3 sequences in the sample, about 20% are singletons; the top ten hold about 9.4%. On this clonotype: Its antigen remains unknown.

V shed 3 bases and J shed 4 bases, with 17 bases lying between them. CDR3 length: 16 amino acids. Germline V lookup: CDR1 LGHDT, CDR2 YNNKEL (reference sequence). This specimen consisted of PBMCs from blood, obtained roughly 5 days after vaccination. This chain joins TRBV3-1 and TRBJ2-3, with D perhaps assigned TRBD1 or TRBD2 (5 bases each). The TCR was taken from a man in his forties or fifties who received an inactivated influenza vaccine. For the CDR3, the DNA is TGTGCCAGCAGCCATGCGAGGGACGCCGGCTCAGATACGCAGTATTTT. This translates into CASSHARDAGSDTQYF.